The source of this T cell receptor (beta chain) is a study of cytomegalovirus exposure and HLA in healthy donors. Study-wide findings and caveats: Confirmation in vitro established that three CMV-associated chains were specific for CMV antigens.

TCRdb's copy holds only in-frame clones and misses some; the assay was immunoSEQ multiplex PCR. The sample has 99,000 or so clones, about 85% seen once; the top ten hold roughly 4%. Details on this clone: Its matching antigen is unknown.

V was pared by 0 bases and J by 7 bases, with 6 bases of the junction left unmatched. The germline V gene encodes CDR1 SGHNT and CDR2 YYREEE (reference sequence). The CDR3 is 15 amino acids. The sequence came from a woman aged 18-29 years in good health and CMV-seropositive. Sequenced sample: PBMCs. The chain recombines TRBV5-4 with TRBJ1-3; TRBD1 matches 8 bases. The DNA of the CDR3 is TGTGCCAGCAGCTTGGGCGGGACAGGTCGGAACACCATATATTTT. As protein: CASSLGGTGRNTIYF.